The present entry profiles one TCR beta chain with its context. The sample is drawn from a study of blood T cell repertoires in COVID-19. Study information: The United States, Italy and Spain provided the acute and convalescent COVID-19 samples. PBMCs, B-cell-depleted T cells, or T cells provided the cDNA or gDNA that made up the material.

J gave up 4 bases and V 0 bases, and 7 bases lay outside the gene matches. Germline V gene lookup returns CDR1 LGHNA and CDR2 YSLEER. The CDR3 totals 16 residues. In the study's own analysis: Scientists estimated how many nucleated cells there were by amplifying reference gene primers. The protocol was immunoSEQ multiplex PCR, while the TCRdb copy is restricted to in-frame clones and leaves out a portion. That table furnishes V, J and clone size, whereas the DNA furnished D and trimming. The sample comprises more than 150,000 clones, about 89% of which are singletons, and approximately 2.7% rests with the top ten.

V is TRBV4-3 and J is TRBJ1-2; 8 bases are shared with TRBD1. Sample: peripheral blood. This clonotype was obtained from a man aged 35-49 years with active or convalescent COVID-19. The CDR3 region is CASSQDPQGAGYGYTF. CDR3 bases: TGCGCCAGCAGCCAAGATCCCCAGGGGGCAGGCTATGGCTACACCTTC.